The clone carrying this T cell receptor beta chain was counted at least ten times. The target antigen is unknown. The record originates from a study of T cells after yellow fever vaccination. The wider study: SMART-Seq v4 Ultra Low Input prepared libraries from low-cell fractions. Study-wide results and limits: Abundant bulk-derived clonotypes could contaminate FACS-sorted repertoires. Post-booster repertoires contained most primary-vaccination clones again (around 96% CD4, 85% to 90% CD8).

CDR1 and CDR2 from the germline V gene are SGHTA and FQGNSA. The CDR3 covers 15 residues. Trimming cost V 3 bases and J 4 bases; bases outside gene matches: 2. TCRdb independently ran MiXCR on the 5' RACE reads; one entry per CDR3 protein. The sample contains more than 110,000 distinct CDR3 sequences, approximately 6.6% of which appear only once. The material sequenced was CD4+ T cells sorted from PBMCs, taken 10 days after the yellow fever booster vaccination. V gene TRBV7-2 combines with J gene TRBJ2-2, with 10 bases identical to TRBD1. The TCR originated in a man in his thirties or forties who received the YFV17D yellow fever vaccine. CDR3 in DNA: TGTGCCAGCAGCTTGACAGGGGGCTTCACCGGGGAGCTGTTTTTT. Residues: CASSLTGGFTGELFF.